One sample yielded the 3 T cell receptor beta chains listed below, sequenced in a study of T cell responses to AZD1222 COVID-19 vaccine. The data were produced by immunoSEQ multiplex PCR, yet TCRdb's version contains in-frame clones alone and is incomplete. The repertoire holds around 150,000 clones, with 92% as singletons. Sequences were derived from peripheral blood, sampled 28 days after the second AZD1222 dose. These receptors all come from an adult who received the AZD1222 COVID-19 vaccine.

The chain couples TRBV30 to TRBJ2-2; 7 bases match TRBD1. Germline values: CDR1 GTSNPN, CDR2 SVGIG (reference sequence). Unmatched junction bases numbered 6, after V lost 0 bases and J lost 5 bases. This CDR3 is built from 15 residues. The DNA for the CDR3 is TGTGCCTGGAGTGTCGGGACAGCCCGAACCGGGGAGCTGTTTTTT. Amino acid sequence: CAWSVGTARTGELFF.

The V call is TRBV7-9, the J call TRBJ2-7; the D is unclear. CDR3 length: 13 amino acids. The V gene lost 4 bases and the J gene lost 4 bases, with 11 bases spanning the gap. The germline V gene has CDR1 SEHNR and CDR2 FQNEAQ (reference sequence). The CDR3 reads CASSYELGYEQYF. The DNA of the CDR3 is TGTGCCAGCAGCTATGAGCTCGGGTACGAGCAGTACTTC.

V and J are TRBV9 and TRBJ2-1, with D possibly being TRBD1 or TRBD2 (5 bases each). With 3 bases removed from V and 7 bases from J, the gap between germline ends came to 8 bases. The CDR3 is made up of 12 amino acids. Germline V gene lookup returns CDR1 SGDLS and CDR2 YYNGEE. Here the CDR3 reads CASSGWGNEQFF. For the CDR3, the DNA is TGTGCCAGCAGCGGGTGGGGGAATGAGCAGTTCTTC. Full variable domain (outside the CDR3, taken from reference TRBV9 and TRBJ2-1): DSGVTQTPKHLITATGQRVTLRCSPRSGDLSVYWYQQSLDQGLQFLIQYYNGEERAKGNILERFSAQQFPDLHSELNLSSLELGDSALYFCASSGWGNEQFFGPGTRLTVL.